This paragraph covers one TCR beta chain sequence. The target antigen is unknown. TCRdb called the 5' RACE reads again in MiXCR, with one record for every CDR3 protein. The sample holds over 3,500 distinct CDR3 sequences, about 16% seen once. The sample originates from a study of spatial heterogeneity in lung cancer. V dropped 0 bases and J dropped 4; count of bases not matched to a gene: 3. Germline V gene lookup returns CDR1 SQVTM and CDR2 ANQGSEA. There are 15 residues in the CDR3. Findings of the study overall: Blood contained ubiquitous expanded tumor TCRs more at resection than at follow-up.

Time point described: sample taken at primary tumor resection. Without sorting, whole RNA was sequenced from tumor, nontumor lung or frozen PBMC. V is TRBV29-1 and J is TRBJ2-5; the match to TRBD1 covers 12 bases. The clonotype originates from a male donor with early-stage non-small cell lung cancer. Material: PBMCs, obtained at surgery. The CDR3 nucleotides are TGCAGCGTTGAAGATTGGGACAGGGGGCTAGAGACCCAGTACTTC. Residues: CSVEDWDRGLETQYF.